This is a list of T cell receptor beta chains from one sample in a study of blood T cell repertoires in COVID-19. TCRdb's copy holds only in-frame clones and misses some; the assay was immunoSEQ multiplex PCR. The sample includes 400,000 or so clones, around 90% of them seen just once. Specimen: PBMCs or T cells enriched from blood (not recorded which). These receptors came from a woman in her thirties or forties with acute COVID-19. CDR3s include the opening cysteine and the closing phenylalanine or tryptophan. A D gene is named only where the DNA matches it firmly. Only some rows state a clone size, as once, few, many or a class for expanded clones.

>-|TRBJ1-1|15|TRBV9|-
TGTGCCAGCAGCGTAGACCAGGGGCGAAGGAATGAAGCTTTCTTT
CASSVDQGRRNEAFF
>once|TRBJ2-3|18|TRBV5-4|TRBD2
TGTGCCAGCAGTCCCCGTGTCGGCAGCGGGGGGGGTGCAGATACGCAGTATTTT
CASSPRVGSGGGADTQYF
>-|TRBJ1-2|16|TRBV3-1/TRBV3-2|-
TGTGCCAGCAGCCAAGACACAGGGATGGCCGGCTATGGCTACACCTTC
CASSQDTGMAGYGYTF
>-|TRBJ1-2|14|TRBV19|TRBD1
TGTGCCAGTATCCTCGGACAGGGTACACGCGGCTACACCTTC
CASILGQGTRGYTF
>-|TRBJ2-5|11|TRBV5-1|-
TGCGCCAGCAGGTTTGAGGAGACCCAGTACTTC
CASRFEETQYF
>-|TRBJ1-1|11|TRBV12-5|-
TGTGCTAGTAGGAGGGGCACTGAAGCTTTCTTT
CASRRGTEAFF
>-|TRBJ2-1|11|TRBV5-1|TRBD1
TGCGCCAGCAGGACAGGGGATGAGCAGTTCTTC
CASRTGDEQFF
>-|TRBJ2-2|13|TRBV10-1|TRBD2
TGCGCCAGCAGCCCGGGAGGTGGCGGGGAGCTGTTTTTT
CASSPGGGGELFF
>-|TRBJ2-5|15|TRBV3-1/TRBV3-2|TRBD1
TGTGCCAGCAGCCCCCGACAGGGGGCCTCAGAGACCCAGTACTTC
CASSPRQGASETQYF
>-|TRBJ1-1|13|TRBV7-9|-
TGTGCCAGCAGCTACCCAGCCCGGGCTGAAGCTTTCTTT
CASSYPARAEAFF
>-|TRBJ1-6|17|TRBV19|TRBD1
TGTGCCAGTAGTATTTTCCCGGGACAGGGATACGATTCACCCCTCCACTTT
CASSIFPGQGYDSPLHF
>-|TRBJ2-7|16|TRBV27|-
TGTGCCAGCAGTAGAGACAGTTCCGGGAGCTCCTACGAGCAGTACTTC
CASSRDSSGSSYEQYF
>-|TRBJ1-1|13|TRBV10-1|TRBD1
TGCGCCAGCAATCTGACAGGGGCCACTGAAGCTTTCTTT
CASNLTGATEAFF
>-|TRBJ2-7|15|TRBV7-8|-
TGTGCCAGCAGCTTAGAGCTGGCTAGCGCCCACGAGCAGTACTTC
CASSLELASAHEQYF
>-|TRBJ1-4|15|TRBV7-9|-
TGTGCCAGCAGCTTTAGGCAGGCAGGAATTGAAAAACTGTTTTTT
CASSFRQAGIEKLFF
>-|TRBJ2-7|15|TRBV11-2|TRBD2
TGTGCCAGCAGCTCCCGGGGGGTGAGCTCCTACGAGCAGTACTTC
CASSSRGVSSYEQYF
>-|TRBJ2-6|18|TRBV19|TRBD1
TGTGCCGGTCGTAGGGGGCCTATAAACCGCTCTGGGGCCAACGTCCTGACTTTC
CAGRRGPINRSGANVLTF
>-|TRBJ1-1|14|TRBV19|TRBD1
TGTGCCAGTAGTATGGACAGGAGGGTAACTGAAGCTTTCTTT
CASSMDRRVTEAFF
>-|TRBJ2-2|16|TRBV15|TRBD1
TGTGCCACCAGCAGAGGCGGACAGGGGAACACCGGGGAGCTGTTTTTT
CATSRGGQGNTGELFF
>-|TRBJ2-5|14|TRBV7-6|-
TGTGCCAGCAGCTGGGGGCCGCGGGCGGAGACCCAGTACTTC
CASSWGPRAETQYF
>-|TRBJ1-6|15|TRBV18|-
TGTGCCAGCTCACGTCAAAAACAGGGCGGTTCACCCCTCCACTTT
CASSRQKQGGSPLHF
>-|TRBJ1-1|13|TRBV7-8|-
TGTGCCAGCAGCTTACAGGGAAACACTGAAGCTTTCTTT
CASSLQGNTEAFF
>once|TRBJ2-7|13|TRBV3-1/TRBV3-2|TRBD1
TGTGCCAGCAGCTACGGACAGGGCTGGGAGCAGTACTTC
CASSYGQGWEQYF
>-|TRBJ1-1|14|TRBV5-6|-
TGTGCCAGCAGAACGGGTCCTTCGGTCGCTGAAGCTTTCTTT
CASRTGPSVAEAFF
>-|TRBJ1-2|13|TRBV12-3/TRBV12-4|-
TGTGCCAGCAGTCGCGACAGGAGCTATGGCTACACCTTC
CASSRDRSYGYTF
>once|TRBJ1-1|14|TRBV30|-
TGTGCCTGGAGTGTTAATAACATGAACACTGAAGCTTTCTTT
CAWSVNNMNTEAFF
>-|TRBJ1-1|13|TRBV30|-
TGTGCCTGGAGTGTACACAGGAACACTGAAGCTTTCTTT
CAWSVHRNTEAFF
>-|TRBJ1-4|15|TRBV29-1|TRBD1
TGCAGCGTTGGTCAGGGGGCGAGTTTAGAGGAAAAACTGTTTTTT
CSVGQGASLEEKLFF
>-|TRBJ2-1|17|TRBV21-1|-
TGTGCCAGCAGCCGGGCGTTGGAGCGGGGAGCCTACAATGAGCAGTTCTTC
CASSRALERGAYNEQFF
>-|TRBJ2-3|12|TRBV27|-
TGTGCCAGCAGACCTCCGGGGGATACGCAGTATTTT
CASRPPGDTQYF
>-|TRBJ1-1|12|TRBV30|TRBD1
TGTGCCTGGAGAGGGGGCTCGGTTGAAGCTTTCTTT
CAWRGGSVEAFF
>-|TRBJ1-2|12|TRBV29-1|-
TGCAGCGTTGAAGGCACAGGAGGGGGGGACACCTTC
CSVEGTGGGDTF
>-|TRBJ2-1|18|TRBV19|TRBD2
TGTGCCAGTAGTATACAAAGGACTAGCGGGGGGGTAAAGAATGAGCAGTTCTTC
CASSIQRTSGGVKNEQFF
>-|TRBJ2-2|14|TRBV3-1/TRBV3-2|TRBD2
TGTGCCAGTACCGGGACTAGGGTGTCCGGGGAGCTGTTTTTT
CASTGTRVSGELFF
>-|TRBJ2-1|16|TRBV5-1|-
TGCGCCAGCAGCTTGTGGTCCCTCTTCGGTCCGGATGAGCAGTTCTTC
CASSLWSLFGPDEQFF
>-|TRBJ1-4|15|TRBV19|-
TGTGCCAGTAGTCTCAGTCAGGGCCTTGGGGAAAAACTGTTTTTT
CASSLSQGLGEKLFF
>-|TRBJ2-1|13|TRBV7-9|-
TGTGCCAGCAGCTTAGAAGGCGGGGATGAGCAGTTCTTC
CASSLEGGDEQFF
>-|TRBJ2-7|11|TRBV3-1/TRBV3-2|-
TGTGCCAGCAGATCGGGGTACGAGCAGTACTTC
CASRSGYEQYF
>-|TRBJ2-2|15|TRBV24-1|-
TGTGCCACCAAAGGGACAACCTTGGGGACCGGGGAGCTGTTTTTT
CATKGTTLGTGELFF
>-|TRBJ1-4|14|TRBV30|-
TGTGCCTGGAGTATCGGCAGGACAAATGAAAAACTGTTTTTT
CAWSIGRTNEKLFF
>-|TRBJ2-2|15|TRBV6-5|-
TGTGCCAGCAGTTACTCAGGGGCGCGTACCGGGGAGCTGTTTTTT
CASSYSGARTGELFF
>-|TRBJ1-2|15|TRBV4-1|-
TGCGCCAGCAGCCGACTGGACAGCTCTAACTATGGCTACACCTTC
CASSRLDSSNYGYTF
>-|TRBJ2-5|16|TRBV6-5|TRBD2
TGTGCCAGCAGTTACCCGGGACTAGAGGGGGGGGAGACCCAGTACTTC
CASSYPGLEGGETQYF
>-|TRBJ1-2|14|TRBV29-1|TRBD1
TGCAGCGTTGCTGGGACAGGGGGAATGTATGGCTACACCTTC
CSVAGTGGMYGYTF
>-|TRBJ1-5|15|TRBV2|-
TGTGCCAGCAGTGAGCGGCCGTGGGGCAATCAGCCCCAGCATTTT
CASSERPWGNQPQHF
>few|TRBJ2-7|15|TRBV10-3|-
TGTGCCATCAGTGCCAGGACACCTAACTCCTACGAGCAGTACTTC
CAISARTPNSYEQYF
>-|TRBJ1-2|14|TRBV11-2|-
TGTGCCAGCAGAGTAGAGTGGACTCTGGGGGGCTACACCTTC
CASRVEWTLGGYTF
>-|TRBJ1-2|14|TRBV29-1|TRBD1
TGCAGCGTTGTTTTGGCGGCAGGGGGACGAGGCTACACCTTC
CSVVLAAGGRGYTF
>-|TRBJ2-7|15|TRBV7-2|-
TGTGCCAGCAGCCCGGGGTTTACGTTCACCTACGAGCAGTACTTC
CASSPGFTFTYEQYF
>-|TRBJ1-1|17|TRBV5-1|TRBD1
TGCGCCAGCAGCTTTGTACAGGGGGCCGGGGGTCTCACTGAAGCTTTCTTT
CASSFVQGAGGLTEAFF
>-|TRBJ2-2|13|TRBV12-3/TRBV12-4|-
TGTGCCAGCAGTCCACAGGGAACCGGGGAGCTGTTTTTT
CASSPQGTGELFF
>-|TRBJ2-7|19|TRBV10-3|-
TGTGCCATCAGTACCGGGTTGCGAACCCTAAGCCTGAGCTCCTACGAGCAGTACTTC
CAISTGLRTLSLSSYEQYF
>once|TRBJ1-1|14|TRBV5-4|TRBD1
TGTGCCAGCAGCTTTTCGGGACAGGCGAATGAAGCTTTCTTT
CASSFSGQANEAFF
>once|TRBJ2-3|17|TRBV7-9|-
TGTGCCAGCAGCTTAGAAATCGGCCTCGGGGGCACAGATACGCAGTATTTT
CASSLEIGLGGTDTQYF
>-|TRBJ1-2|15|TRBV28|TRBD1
TGTGCCAGCAGTTCTACGGGACAGGGGAACTATGGCTACACCTTC
CASSSTGQGNYGYTF
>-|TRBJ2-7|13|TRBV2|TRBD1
TGTGCCAGCAGTGACCAGGGGGCGGGCGAGCAGTACTTC
CASSDQGAGEQYF
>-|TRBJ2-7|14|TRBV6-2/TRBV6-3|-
TGTGCCAGCAGTTACTCTCCAGGGCCCTACGAGCAGTACTTC
CASSYSPGPYEQYF
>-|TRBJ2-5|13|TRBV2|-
TGTGCCAGCAGTGACTTGCGGGGAGAGACCCAGTACTTC
CASSDLRGETQYF
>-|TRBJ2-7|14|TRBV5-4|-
TGTGCCAGCAGCTTGGACCTTCGGGGTAGTGAGCAGTACTTC
CASSLDLRGSEQYF
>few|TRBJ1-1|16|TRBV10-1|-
TGCGCCAGCCAGATATCCGGGACAACCCTGAACACTGAAGCTTTCTTT
CASQISGTTLNTEAFF